This is a list of T cell receptor beta chains from one sample in a study of blood T cell repertoires in COVID-19. Generated by immunoSEQ multiplex PCR, the TCRdb table keeps only in-frame clones and is missing some. The repertoire includes tens of thousands of clones, about 90% of them detected once, and nearly 8.5% sits in the top ten. Sequenced sample: peripheral blood. The receptor set was obtained from a human donor in a cohort sampled during active COVID-19. CDR3s include the opening cysteine and the closing phenylalanine or tryptophan. A D gene is named only where the DNA matches it firmly. The size field is filled for only some rows; it gives once, few, many or a size class.

d_call	v_call	j_call	clone_size	cdr3_nt	cdr3_aa
TRBD1	TRBV7-2	TRBJ1-1	NA	TGTGCCAGCAGCTCCTGGACAGGCTGGACTGAAGCTTTCTTT	CASSSWTGWTEAFF
TRBD1	TRBV11-1	TRBJ1-2	NA	TGTGCCAGCAGCCGGACAGGGGATCAGGGCTACACCTTC	CASSRTGDQGYTF
NA	TRBV7-2	TRBJ2-7	NA	TGTGCCAGCAGCCCCGCCCAGGGTTACGAGCAGTACTTC	CASSPAQGYEQYF
NA	TRBV18	TRBJ2-7	NA	TGTGCCAGCTCACCTAATGGGGGGAATTACGAGCAGTACTTC	CASSPNGGNYEQYF
TRBD1	TRBV5-6	TRBJ2-7	NA	TGTGCCAGCAGCTTGGCCAAACGGACAGGGGCCGTTGCCTACGAGCAGTACTTC	CASSLAKRTGAVAYEQYF
TRBD1	TRBV5-1	TRBJ2-5	NA	TGCGCCAGCAGCGCGGGACAGGGGGAATGGGAGACCCAGTACTTC	CASSAGQGEWETQYF
NA	TRBV5-5	TRBJ2-7	once	TGTGCCAGCAGCTTGGACACCTACGAGCAGTACTTC	CASSLDTYEQYF
NA	TRBV12-3/TRBV12-4	TRBJ1-2	NA	TGTGCCAGCAGCCGTAGCGATTATGGCTACACCTTC	CASSRSDYGYTF
TRBD1	TRBV5-1	TRBJ2-7	NA	TGCGCCAGCAGCCTCACCGGGACAGGAGCGGACGAGCAGTACTTC	CASSLTGTGADEQYF
TRBD1	TRBV28	TRBJ1-5	NA	TGTGCCAGCAGTTTTAACCCAGGGGGCTTGGGCAATCAGCCCCAGCATTTT	CASSFNPGGLGNQPQHF
TRBD1	TRBV19	TRBJ2-7	NA	TGTGCCAGTAGTATAGACCGGGACAGGGGTGTGCAGTACTTC	CASSIDRDRGVQYF
NA	TRBV28	TRBJ1-6	NA	TGTGCCAGCAGTCCGGGATCTCCTAATTCACCCCTCCACTTT	CASSPGSPNSPLHF
NA	TRBV2	TRBJ1-4	NA	TGTGCCAGCAAGGTTGAGGGTATGGGTGAAAAACTGTTTTTT	CASKVEGMGEKLFF
NA	TRBV7-9	TRBJ1-1	NA	TGTGCCAGCAGCTTAACAGGCGAAGCTTTCTTT	CASSLTGEAFF
NA	TRBV27	TRBJ1-5	NA	TGTGCCAGCAGTACTTATAGCAATCAGCCCCAGCATTTT	CASSTYSNQPQHF
TRBD1	TRBV18	TRBJ1-6	NA	TGTGCCAGCTCACTGACAACCCGGAAGGGGGCGAATTCACCCCTCCACTTT	CASSLTTRKGANSPLHF
NA	TRBV5-1	TRBJ2-7	NA	TGCGCCAGCAGCTTGGCGGGTAGAGAATCCTACGAGCAGTACTTC	CASSLAGRESYEQYF
TRBD2	TRBV27	TRBJ2-5	NA	TGTGCCAGCACTTCGGGAGGGGCCCAGTACTTC	CASTSGGAQYF
NA	TRBV25-1	TRBJ2-5	NA	TGTGCCAGCAGTGATTGGGCTAGCGAGGAGACCCAGTACTTC	CASSDWASEETQYF
NA	TRBV19	TRBJ2-7	NA	TGTGCCAGTAGTATAGCAGGGACCTACGAGCAGTACTTC	CASSIAGTYEQYF